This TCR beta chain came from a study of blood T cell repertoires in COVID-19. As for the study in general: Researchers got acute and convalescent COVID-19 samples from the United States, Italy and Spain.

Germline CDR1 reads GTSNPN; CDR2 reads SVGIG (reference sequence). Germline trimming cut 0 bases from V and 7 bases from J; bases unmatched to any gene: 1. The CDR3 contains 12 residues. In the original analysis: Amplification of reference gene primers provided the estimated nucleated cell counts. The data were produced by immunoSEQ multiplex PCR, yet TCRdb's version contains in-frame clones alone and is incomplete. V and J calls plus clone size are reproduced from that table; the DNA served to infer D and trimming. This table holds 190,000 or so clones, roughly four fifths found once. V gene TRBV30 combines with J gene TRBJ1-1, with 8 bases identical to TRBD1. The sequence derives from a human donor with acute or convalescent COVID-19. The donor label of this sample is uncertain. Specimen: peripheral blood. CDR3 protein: CAWSVQGVEAFF. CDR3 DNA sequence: TGTGCCTGGAGTGTACAGGGGGTTGAAGCTTTCTTT.